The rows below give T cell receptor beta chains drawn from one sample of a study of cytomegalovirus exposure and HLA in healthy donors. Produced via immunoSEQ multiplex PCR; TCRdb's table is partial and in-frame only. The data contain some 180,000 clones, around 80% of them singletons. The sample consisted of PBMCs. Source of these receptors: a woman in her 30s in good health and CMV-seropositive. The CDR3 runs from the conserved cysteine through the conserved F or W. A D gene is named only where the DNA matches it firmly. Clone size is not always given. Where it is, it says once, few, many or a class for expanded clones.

CASSWQRGGRTGELFF,TGCGCCAGCAGCTGGCAGCGGGGGGGAAGGACCGGGGAGCTGTTTTTT,.,TRBJ2-2,TRBV5-1,TRBD2
CASTGEGRYEQYF,TGTGCCAGTACGGGGGAGGGTAGGTACGAGCAGTACTTC,.,TRBJ2-7,TRBV19,TRBD2
CASSPHPGRLAGGYEQYF,TGTGCCAGCAGCCCGCACCCTGGACGGCTAGCGGGGGGCTACGAGCAGTACTTC,.,TRBJ2-7,TRBV7-2,TRBD2
CASSVDRGGYGYTF,TGCGCCAGCAGTGTGGACAGGGGTGGCTATGGCTACACCTTC,once,TRBJ1-2,TRBV10-2,TRBD1
CASSFQGTFSGNTIYF,TGTGCCAGCAGCTTTCAGGGCACGTTCTCTGGAAACACCATATATTTT,.,TRBJ1-3,TRBV7-3,.
CASSLTGAYEQYF,TGTGCCAGCAGTCTAACAGGGGCCTACGAGCAGTACTTC,.,TRBJ2-7,TRBV27,TRBD1
CASSQEWAWAGGRGNTIYF,TGCGCCAGCAGCCAAGAATGGGCCTGGGCAGGGGGTAGGGGAAACACCATATATTTT,few,TRBJ1-3,TRBV4-3,TRBD1
CASSSAPEGGGGEQYF,TGTGCCAGCAGCTCAGCCCCAGAGGGGGGAGGGGGTGAGCAGTACTTC,.,TRBJ2-7,TRBV7-2,.
CASSLDRSSGNTIYF,TGCGCCAGCAGCTTGGACAGGAGCTCTGGAAACACCATATATTTT,few,TRBJ1-3,TRBV5-1,.
CASSPGTSGLYEQYF,TGTGCCAGCAGCCCCGGGACTAGCGGGTTATACGAGCAGTACTTC,.,TRBJ2-7,TRBV5-4,TRBD2
CASIETSGARYEQYF,TGCGCCAGCATAGAGACTAGCGGGGCGAGATACGAGCAGTACTTC,.,TRBJ2-7,TRBV5-1,TRBD2
CASSPQGDPATNEKLFF,TGTGCCAGCAGCCCCCAGGGTGATCCTGCAACTAATGAAAAACTGTTTTTT,.,TRBJ1-4,TRBV9,.
CASSVAGTGVGGQYF,TGTGCCAGCAGTGTTGCCGGGACAGGGGTGGGTGGGCAGTACTTC,.,TRBJ2-7,TRBV6-1,TRBD1
CASSQPDGSSYNEQFF,TGCGCCAGCAGCCAGCCGGACGGGAGCTCCTACAATGAGCAGTTCTTC,.,TRBJ2-1,TRBV4-3,.
CASSYPGLSREGYF,TGTGCCAGCAGCTACCCGGGACTTTCAAGAGAGGGGTACTTC,.,TRBJ2-5,TRBV2,.
CASSQDWGQGAADTQYF,TGCGCCAGCAGCCAAGATTGGGGACAGGGGGCCGCAGATACGCAGTATTTT,.,TRBJ2-3,TRBV4-3,TRBD1
CASSPGFTDTQYF,TGCGCCAGCAGTCCCGGGTTCACAGATACGCAGTATTTT,.,TRBJ2-3,TRBV10-2,.
CAIKGQGDYGYTF,TGTGCCATCAAAGGACAGGGTGACTATGGCTACACCTTC,.,TRBJ1-2,TRBV10-3,TRBD1
CASSQEGTGDYGYTF,TGCGCCAGCAGCCAAGAAGGGACAGGTGACTATGGCTACACCTTC,.,TRBJ1-2,TRBV4-3,TRBD1
CASSRGQGGDSPLHF,TGTGCCAGCAGCCGGGGACAGGGCGGCGATTCACCCCTCCACTTT,.,TRBJ1-6,TRBV11-2,TRBD1
CASSQDPQGAYYGYTF,TGCGCCAGCAGCCAGGACCCACAGGGGGCGTACTATGGCTACACCTTC,once,TRBJ1-2,TRBV4-3,TRBD1
CASSPRQGEYNEQFF,TGTGCCAGCAGCCCTCGACAGGGAGAGTACAATGAGCAGTTCTTC,.,TRBJ2-1,TRBV7-7,TRBD1
CSAGEGGTYEQYF,TGCAGCGCCGGGGAAGGGGGTACCTACGAGCAGTACTTC,.,TRBJ2-7,TRBV29-1,.
CASSPVGADTQYF,TGTGCCAGCTCACCGGTCGGGGCAGATACGCAGTATTTT,.,TRBJ2-3,TRBV18,.
CASSMFRGPQETQYF,TGTGCCAGTAGTATGTTCAGGGGGCCTCAAGAGACCCAGTACTTC,.,TRBJ2-5,TRBV19,TRBD1
CSVDMGGKLFF,TGCAGCGTTGACATGGGGGGGAAACTGTTTTTT,.,TRBJ1-4,TRBV29-1,.
CAWGGGGAGTDTQYF,TGTGCCTGGGGTGGCGGGGGGGCCGGTACAGATACGCAGTATTTT,.,TRBJ2-3,TRBV28,TRBD2
CASRSRPGSTDTQYF,TGTGCCAGCAGATCTAGGCCGGGGAGCACAGATACGCAGTATTTT,.,TRBJ2-3,TRBV28,.
CASSLRGDTHNNSPLHF,TGTGCCAGCAGCTTACGGGGGGACACCCATAATAATTCACCCCTCCACTTT,.,TRBJ1-6,TRBV11-3,.
CASREGQGISETQYF,TGTGCCAGCAGGGAAGGACAGGGGATCTCGGAGACCCAGTACTTC,.,TRBJ2-5,TRBV2,TRBD1
CASTYYTHSYEQYF,TGTGCCAGCACATACTACACGCACTCCTACGAGCAGTACTTC,.,TRBJ2-7,TRBV28,.
CASRTTGIRSRNIQYF,TGTGCCAGCAGGACAACAGGGATCCGAAGCAGAAACATTCAGTACTTC,.,TRBJ2-4,TRBV28,.
CASSQTGDSPLHF,TGCGCCAGCAGCCAGACAGGGGATTCACCCCTCCACTTT,.,TRBJ1-6,TRBV4-3,TRBD1
CASSLFYSPYEQYF,TGTGCCAGCAGCTTATTTTATAGTCCGTACGAGCAGTACTTC,.,TRBJ2-7,TRBV11-2,.
CASSQGALAATDTQYF,TGCGCCAGCAGCCAAGGTGCACTAGCGGCTACAGATACGCAGTATTTT,.,TRBJ2-3,TRBV4-3,TRBD2
CASSVQTGGYEQYF,TGTGCCAGCAGCGTACAGACAGGGGGCTACGAGCAGTACTTC,.,TRBJ2-7,TRBV13,TRBD1
CASSTGTGSETQYF,TGTGCCAGCAGTACAGGGACAGGGTCAGAGACCCAGTACTTC,.,TRBJ2-5,TRBV28,TRBD1
CASSDRGLRNTGELFF,TGTGCCAGCAGTGATAGGGGTTTGAGGAACACCGGGGAGCTGTTTTTT,few,TRBJ2-2,TRBV2,.
CSVDVDGYTF,TGCAGCGTTGACGTAGATGGCTACACCTTC,.,TRBJ1-2,TRBV29-1,.
CASSLGGGAPAGGYTF,TGTGCCAGCAGTCTGGGCGGGGGCGCCCCGGCGGGTGGCTACACCTTC,.,TRBJ1-2,TRBV28,.
CAISAGTGTDTQYF,TGTGCCATCAGTGCAGGGACAGGCACAGATACGCAGTATTTT,.,TRBJ2-3,TRBV10-3,TRBD1
CASRREPNYGYTF,TGCGCCAGCAGGCGGGAGCCTAACTATGGCTACACCTTC,once,TRBJ1-2,TRBV10-2,.
CASSLIGTEAFF,TGTGCCAGCAGCTTGATCGGGACTGAAGCTTTCTTT,few,TRBJ1-1,TRBV5-4,.
CASSSRTSGTYNEQFF,TGTGCCAGCAGCTCGAGGACTAGCGGCACCTACAATGAGCAGTTCTTC,.,TRBJ2-1,TRBV7-6,TRBD2
CSVEDSLYEQYF,TGCAGCGTTGAAGACAGTCTCTACGAGCAGTACTTC,once,TRBJ2-7,TRBV29-1,.
CASSPILRAEETQYF,TGTGCCAGCAGCCCCATTCTGCGGGCCGAAGAGACCCAGTACTTC,.,TRBJ2-5,TRBV7-6,.
CASSPLAGDPETQYF,TGTGCCAGCAGCCCCCTCGCGGGGGATCCAGAGACCCAGTACTTC,.,TRBJ2-5,TRBV6-1,TRBD2